The 23 T cell receptor beta chains presented below share a single source sample, sequenced in a study of T cells expressing NK-cell markers. TCRdb reprocessed the 5' RACE reads, keeping one entry per CDR3 protein, no DNA. The sample includes hundreds of thousands of distinct CDR3 sequences. The sequenced sample consisted of blood T cells: a sorted CD56 or NKG2C T cell subset, CD4+ or CD8+ T cells, or bulk PBMC T cells (not recorded which). These receptors came from a man between 18 and 69 years old in good health.

The rearrangement links TRBV6-5 to TRBJ2-6; the D call of TRBD1 rests on TCRdb alone, since no DNA is present to check it. This CDR3 is 18 amino acids long. Germline V gene data show CDR1 as MNHEY and CDR2 as SVGAGI. Here the CDR3 reads CASSSNRQGSSGANVLTF.

V is TRBV7-3 and J is TRBJ2-7. This CDR3 region has 13 residues. CDR1 is SGHTA and CDR2 is FQGTGA in the germline V gene. CDR3 in amino acids: CASSLTAGYEQYF.

The V call is TRBV10-3, the J call TRBJ2-1. Germline assignment: CDR1 ENHRY and CDR2 SYGVKD. CDR3 size: 14 residues. The CDR3 sequence: CAINMEGAYNEQFF.

The chain couples TRBV7-3 to TRBJ2-5; TCRdb's D call, TRBD2, is unchecked because there is no DNA. Germline V gives CDR1 SGHTA, CDR2 FQGTGA. The CDR3 covers 13 residues. The CDR3 spells CASSLETSGAVYF.

The chain is built from TRBV20-1 and TRBJ1-2; TCRdb designates TRBD1, a call that cannot be tested without DNA. Germline V gene lookup returns CDR1 DFQATT and CDR2 SNEGSKA (reference sequence). The CDR3 totals 15 residues. This CDR3 is CSATTPGRADYGYTF.

The CDR3 reads CSALDLQRISTDTQYF. The J gene is TRBJ2-3, the V gene TRBV20-1; the D call of TRBD2 rests on TCRdb alone, since no DNA is present to check it. Germline V gene data show CDR1 as DFQATT and CDR2 as SNEGSKA (reference sequence). The CDR3 has 16 amino acids.

The genes are TRBV20-1 and TRBJ1-5; without DNA, the TCRdb call of TRBD1 cannot be checked. This CDR3 spans 14 amino acids. The V gene's germline CDR1 is DFQATT and CDR2 SNEGSKA (reference sequence). Here the CDR3 reads CSADDRTGNQPQHF.

The gene calls are TRBV6-1 and TRBJ2-1; the D call from TCRdb, TRBD2, cannot be confirmed without DNA. Per the germline V gene, CDR1 is MNHNS and CDR2 is SASEGT. The CDR3 contains 17 residues. The chain's CDR3 is CASSGLAGGLPYNEQFF.

The chain is built from TRBV7-2 and TRBJ1-5; absent DNA, TCRdb's TRBD1 call cannot be checked. The CDR3 loop spans 14 amino acids. CDR1 is SGHTA, CDR2 FQGNSA, per germline. The CDR3 loop reads CASSPQGSGAVQHF.

J is TRBJ2-3 and V is TRBV7-9; with no DNA, the TCRdb D assignment of TRBD1 cannot be verified. This CDR3 region has 16 residues. Looked up from germline, CDR1 is SEHNR and CDR2 is FQNEAQ (reference sequence). The CDR3 sequence is CASSLRWTGSSDTQYF.

The chain joins TRBV4-1 to TRBJ2-2; there is no DNA to check the TCRdb D call of TRBD2. The germline gives CDR1 MGHRA, CDR2 YSYEKL. This CDR3 has 16 residues. CDR3 in amino acids: CASSQLPVPLPGELFF.

The chain carries TRBV24-1 and TRBJ2-3; TCRdb selects TRBD2, and the lack of DNA leaves this call unchecked. Germline assignment: CDR1 KGHDR and CDR2 SFDVKD. The CDR3 has 18 amino acids. The CDR3 is CATSDTIGGALGTDTQYF.

The V gene is TRBV18, the J gene TRBJ2-1; TCRdb lists TRBD2, though no DNA is available to test this call. Germline V gene data show CDR1 as KGHSH and CDR2 as LQKENI. The CDR3 is made up of 15 amino acids. The CDR3 loop is CASSPPRGGVDEQFF.

This rearrangement joins TRBV25-1 to TRBJ2-7; the TCRdb D gene call, TRBD2, has no DNA to confirm it. Per germline, CDR1 MGHDK and CDR2 SYGVNS. The CDR3 is 15 residues long. The CDR3 loop is CASKGPAAGTYEQYF.

The V gene is TRBV5-5, the J gene TRBJ2-5; the D gene TCRdb calls, TRBD1, cannot be checked with no DNA. Germline lookup yields CDR1 SGHKS and CDR2 YYEKEE (reference sequence). The CDR3 length is 16 residues. The CDR3 reads CASSTPWDRGRETQYF.

The CDR3 is CATTLRGELFF. The chain employs TRBV12-3 or TRBV12-4 and TRBJ2-2; TCRdb's D call, TRBD2, is unchecked because there is no DNA. The CDR3 loop spans 11 amino acids.

The rearrangement uses TRBV6-1 and TRBJ1-2. Germline lookup yields CDR1 MNHNS and CDR2 SASEGT. The CDR3 is 13 residues long. The CDR3 sequence is CASRIQVSPGYTF.

The chain uses TRBV12-3 or TRBV12-4 and TRBJ2-7. The CDR3 spans 17 residues. Here the CDR3 reads CASSLARSSRVTYEQYF.

V usage is TRBV20-1 and J usage is TRBJ2-1; with no DNA, the TCRdb D assignment of TRBD2 cannot be verified. Germline CDR1 and CDR2: DFQATT and SNEGSKA (reference sequence). This CDR3 is built from 22 residues. The CDR3 region is CSARQRPGLAGGLGLSYNEQFF.

This chain joins TRBV28 and TRBJ2-7. The CDR3 runs to 12 residues. Germline V gene lookup returns CDR1 MDHEN and CDR2 SYDVKM. This chain's CDR3 is CASSLKSYEQYF.

The rearrangement uses TRBV12-3 or TRBV12-4 and TRBJ2-2; absent DNA, TCRdb's TRBD1 call cannot be checked. The CDR3 totals 16 residues. CDR3 sequence: CASHETGGRNTGELFF.

This sequence joins TRBV12-3 or TRBV12-4 and TRBJ1-2; the D call of TRBD1 rests on TCRdb alone, since no DNA is present to check it. This CDR3 is built from 14 residues. The CDR3 region is CASRASGQPYGYTF.

V is TRBV7-3 and J is TRBJ2-3; the D call from TCRdb, TRBD2, cannot be confirmed without DNA. This CDR3 is 13 amino acids long. Germline CDR1 and CDR2: SGHTA and FQGTGA. CDR3 loop: CASSLRAKATQYF.